This T cell receptor beta chain was sequenced during a study of T-cell reconstitution after alpha-beta-depleted transplantation in children. Ten or more counts support this clonotype. No antigen is known for it. Construction of the TCRbeta library involved unique molecular identifiers. TCRdb reprocessed the PCR reads with MiXCR, giving one entry per CDR3 protein. This table has approximately 230,000 distinct CDR3 sequences, more than 20% appearing once. The CDR3 runs to 13 residues. With 6 bases removed from V and 2 bases from J, the gap between germline ends came to 11 bases. Study-wide findings and caveats: T-cell numbers and diversity one year post-transplant derived largely from freshly generated T cells. Elevated TCRbeta diversity at day 60 was traced, in some patients, to surviving recipient T cells and thymic progenitors.

The sequences come from PBMCs, mostly from graft donor cells, collected 360 days after TCRalphabeta/CD19-depleted stem cell transplant. The chain links TRBV12-3 or TRBV12-4 to TRBJ2-7, with D unclear. This TCR was sampled from a female patient aged 2-15 years who had a stem cell transplant for congenital amegakaryocytic thrombocytopenia, so the T cells may come from the graft donor. In nucleotides, the CDR3 is TGTGCCAGCAGCCAGCAAAGAGCCTACGAGCAGTACTTC. Translation: CASSQQRAYEQYF.